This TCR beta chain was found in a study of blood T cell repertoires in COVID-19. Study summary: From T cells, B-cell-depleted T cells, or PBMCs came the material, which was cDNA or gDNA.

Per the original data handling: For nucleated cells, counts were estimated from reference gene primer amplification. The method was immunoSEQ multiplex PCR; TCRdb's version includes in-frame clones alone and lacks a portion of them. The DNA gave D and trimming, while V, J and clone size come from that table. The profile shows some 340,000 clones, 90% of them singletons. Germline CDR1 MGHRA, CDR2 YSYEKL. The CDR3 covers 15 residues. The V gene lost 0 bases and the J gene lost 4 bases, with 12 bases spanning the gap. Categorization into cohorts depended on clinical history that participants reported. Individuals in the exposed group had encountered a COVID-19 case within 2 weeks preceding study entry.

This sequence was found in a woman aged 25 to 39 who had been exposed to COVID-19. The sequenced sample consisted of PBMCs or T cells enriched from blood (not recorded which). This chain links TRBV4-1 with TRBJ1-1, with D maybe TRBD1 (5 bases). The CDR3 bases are TGCGCCAGCAGCCAAGAGGGGGGTCTAGGCACTGAAGCTTTCTTT. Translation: CASSQEGGLGTEAFF.